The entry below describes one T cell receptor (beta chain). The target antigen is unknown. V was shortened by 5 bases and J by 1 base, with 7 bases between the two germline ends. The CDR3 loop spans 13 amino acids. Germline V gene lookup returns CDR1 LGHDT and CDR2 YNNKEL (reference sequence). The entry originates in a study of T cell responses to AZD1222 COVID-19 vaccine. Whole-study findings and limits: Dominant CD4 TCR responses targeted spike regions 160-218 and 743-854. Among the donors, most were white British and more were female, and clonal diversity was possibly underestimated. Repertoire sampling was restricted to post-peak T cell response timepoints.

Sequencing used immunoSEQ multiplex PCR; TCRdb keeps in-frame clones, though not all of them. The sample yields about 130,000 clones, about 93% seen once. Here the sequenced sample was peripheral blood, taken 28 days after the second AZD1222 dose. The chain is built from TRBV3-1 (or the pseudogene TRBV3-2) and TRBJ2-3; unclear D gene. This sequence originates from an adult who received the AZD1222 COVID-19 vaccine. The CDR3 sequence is CASSTPGTDTQYF. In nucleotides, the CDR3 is TGTGCCAGCAGCACCCCGGGCACAGATACGCAGTATTTT.